The entry below gives a single T cell receptor beta chain sequence along with its context. Looked up from germline, CDR1 is KGHSH and CDR2 is LQKENI. The V and J ends lost 3 bases and 7 bases, in that order; junction bases with no gene match: 11. The CDR3 is 16 amino acids. These data belong to a study of T cells after yellow fever vaccination. TCRdb reprocessed the 5' RACE reads with MiXCR, giving one entry per CDR3 protein. The table lists around 160,000 distinct CDR3 sequences, approximately 6.7% of them singletons. The input for sequencing was CD4+ T cells sorted from PBMCs, taken about 5 days after the first yellow fever vaccination. This sequence was found in a man between 18 and 29 years old who received the YFV17D yellow fever vaccine. This chain joins TRBV18 and TRBJ2-2; TRBD1 agrees at 7 bases. CDR3 residues: CASSPQRTGDGGELFF. Here the CDR3 DNA reads TGTGCCAGCTCACCGCAACGAACAGGGGATGGCGGGGAGCTGTTTTTT. Drawing the rest from reference TRBV18 and TRBJ2-2, the complete variable domain is NAGVMQNPRHLVRRRGQEARLRCSPMKGHSHVYWYRQLPEEGLKFMVYLQKENIIDESGMPKERFSAEFPKEGPSILRIQQVVRGDSAAYFCASSPQRTGDGGELFFGEGSRLTVL.